This T cell receptor beta chain was recovered during a study of T cell repertoires and Cas9 in healthy adults (dated by TCRdb to 2017 to 2018). Turning to the overall study: SpCas9-reactive T cells were characterized for multi-effector potency, cytotoxicity and lineage determination within the CD4 and CD8 compartments. The study examined preexisting T cell immunity against the Streptococcus pyogenes Cas9 nuclease (SpCas9) used in CRISPR gene editing.

Donors were healthy humans. Library preparation used the immunoSEQ multiplex PCR assay. TCRdb obtained this table from immuneACCESS and retained in-frame rearrangements with V and J assigned. These tables miss some clones; where compared with another copy, unresolved V genes account for less than half of the shortfall, and the remainder is unexplained. The sample contains about 22,000 clones, about 90% of them found a single time. The top ten clones comprise under 2% of the sample. The CDR3 spans 15 residues, from the cysteine through the phenylalanine. Only the CDR3 part of the read is kept: 45 bases, read in frame from the first base. The germline V gene sets CDR1 to SGHRS and CDR2 to YFSETQ. Trimming costs V 0 bases and J 5 bases, and their ends lie 14 bases apart. On the study overall, not on this receptor specifically: In vitro, the proliferation and function of SpCas9-reactive effector T cells were reported to be mitigated by SpCas9-reactive regulatory T cells.

Worth noting for this clone: No antigen is known for it. There are no base qualities to consult, and no much larger clone falls within one base.

The chain uses TRBV5-1 and TRBJ2-5, with TRBD2 tentatively as D gene (5 bases match). This sequence originates from a human donor in good health. The sample was CD4+ effector T cells (CD127+, CD25-, CD137-, CD154-) from PBMCs; culture status not recorded. The CDR3 amino acid sequence is: CASSLGTDGLETQYF. The DNA reads TGCGCCAGCAGCTTGGGGACGGACGGACTGGAGACCCAGTACTTC.